This TCR beta chain was profiled in a study of blood T cell repertoires in COVID-19. CDR3 length equals 13 residues. Per germline, CDR1 SGHRS and CDR2 YFSETQ. V was clipped by 0 bases and J by 7 bases; unmatched bases: 3. Clones were read by immunoSEQ multiplex PCR, and TCRdb kept only the in-frame ones, dropping some. The sample lists more than 85,000 clones; around 76% were seen once. This TCR was sampled from a woman aged 70-85 years with acute or convalescent COVID-19. This chain uses TRBV5-1 with TRBJ1-2; 7 nucleotides match TRBD1. Source material: peripheral blood. CDR3 residues: CASSLGPGGGYTF. In DNA form, the CDR3 reads TGCGCCAGCAGCTTGGGACCAGGGGGTGGCTACACCTTC.